A selection of T cell receptor beta chains follows, all from one sample in a study of blood T cells in healthy people across ages. TCRdb used MiXCR to reprocess the 5' RACE reads, holding one entry per CDR3 protein. The sample includes fewer than 700,000 distinct CDR3 sequences, 40% to 45% seen only once; the top ten take around 30%. The specimen sequenced was blood. The receptors stem from a man at least 80 years old in good health. The CDR3 runs from the conserved cysteine through the conserved F or W. D genes are given only for firm matches. The size entry is marked missing in some rows and otherwise reads once, few, many or a size class.

>17|TRBJ2-5|NA|TRBV11-1|NA
CASSLEGDTWYQETQYF
TGTGCCAGCAGCTTAGAAGGGGACACTTGGTACCAAGAGACCCAGTACTTC
>16|TRBJ2-7|few|TRBV7-2|NA
CASSSSLTGAQYEQYF
TGTGCCAGCAGCTCATCCCTGACGGGGGCTCAGTACGAGCAGTACTTC
>14|TRBJ2-5|NA|TRBV20-1|NA
CSARDRGVPETQYF
TGCAGTGCTAGAGATCGGGGCGTCCCAGAGACCCAGTACTTC
>12|TRBJ2-5|few|TRBV28|NA
CASGTGTREQYF
TGTGCCAGCGGAACCGGGACACGGGAGCAGTACTTC
>15|TRBJ2-2|NA|TRBV7-3|TRBD2
CASSSSGRNTGELFF
TGTGCCAGCAGCTCTAGCGGGCGGAACACCGGGGAGCTGTTTTTT
>14|TRBJ2-5|few|TRBV5-4|NA
CASSKNQGPETQYF
TGTGCCAGCAGCAAAAACCAGGGACCCGAGACCCAGTACTTC
>13|TRBJ2-5|few|TRBV6-2/TRBV6-3|NA
CASSSSTEETQYF
TGTGCCAGCAGTTCATCGACAGAAGAGACCCAGTACTTC
>14|TRBJ2-5|NA|TRBV12-3/TRBV12-4|NA
CASSPTSSRETQYF
TGTGCCAGCAGCCCAACTTCTAGCCGGGAGACCCAGTACTTC
>14|TRBJ2-5|NA|TRBV12-3/TRBV12-4|NA
CASSPGLTKETQYF
TGTGCCAGCAGCCCAGGGCTCACCAAAGAGACCCAGTACTTC
>15|TRBJ1-1|NA|TRBV28|TRBD1
CASSSWIRGHTEAFF
TGTGCCAGCAGTTCCTGGATCAGGGGGCACACTGAAGCTTTCTTT
>12|TRBJ2-6|few|TRBV19|NA
CATTTGANVLTF
TGTGCCACCACCACAGGGGCCAACGTCCTGACTTTC
>15|TRBJ2-5|NA|TRBV5-1|NA
CASSLWAITDNEQYF
TGCGCCAGCAGCTTGTGGGCCATTACGGACAATGAGCAGTACTTC
>15|TRBJ1-5|NA|TRBV20-1|NA
CSASGLDYSNQPQHF
TGCAGTGCTAGCGGATTGGATTATAGCAATCAGCCCCAGCATTTT
>15|TRBJ2-7|NA|TRBV6-2/TRBV6-3|NA
CASSLAGGQTYEQYF
TGTGCCAGCAGTCTGGCAGGAGGACAAACCTACGAGCAGTACTTC
>17|TRBJ2-7|few|TRBV3-1|NA
CASSQDLRVTGSYEQYF
TGTGCCAGCAGCCAAGATCTTAGGGTGACTGGGTCCTACGAGCAGTACTTC
>15|TRBJ2-1|NA|TRBV7-2|TRBD1
CASSLGQGLVNEQFF
TGTGCCAGCAGCTTAGGACAGGGGCTTGTGAATGAGCAGTTCTTC
>16|TRBJ1-1|few|TRBV4-3|NA
CASSQDPSYLNTEAFF
TGCGCCAGCAGCCAAGACCCCAGTTACCTGAACACTGAAGCTTTCTTT
>13|TRBJ1-1|NA|TRBV6-6|NA
CASMVSGNTEAFF
TGTGCCAGCATGGTGTCAGGAAACACTGAAGCTTTCTTT
>13|TRBJ2-5|NA|TRBV20-1|NA
CSAGAVGQETQYF
TGCAGTGCTGGGGCGGTGGGCCAAGAGACCCAGTACTTC
>16|TRBJ2-3|NA|TRBV20-1|NA
CSAGVGGGASTDTQYF
TGCAGTGCTGGGGTTGGAGGCGGAGCTAGCACAGATACGCAGTATTTT
>14|TRBJ2-3|many|TRBV5-1|NA
CASSLEQRTDTQYF
TGCGCCAGCAGCTTGGAACAGCGCACAGATACGCAGTATTTT
>15|TRBJ1-2|NA|TRBV4-2|TRBD1
CASSRERTGSYGYTF
TGTGCCAGCAGCCGAGAGAGGACAGGCAGCTATGGCTACACCTTC
>15|TRBJ2-5|few|TRBV7-2|NA
CASSTSLALGETQYF
TGTGCCAGCAGCACCTCGTTAGCTTTGGGGGAGACCCAGTACTTC
>12|TRBJ2-5|few|TRBV5-1|NA
CASSETLETQYF
TGCGCCAGCAGCGAGACATTGGAGACCCAGTACTTC
>16|TRBJ2-3|NA|TRBV10-3|NA
CAISESIDSLLDTQYF
TGTGCCATCAGTGAGTCGATAGACAGCCTCTTGGATACGCAGTATTTT
>13|TRBJ2-5|few|TRBV20-1|TRBD2
CSARDSGGKTQYF
TGCAGTGCTAGAGATAGCGGGGGGAAGACCCAGTACTTC
>17|TRBJ2-5|NA|TRBV29-1|TRBD2
CSVVPNPSLAGQETQYF
TGCAGCGTTGTCCCTAACCCCTCACTAGCGGGGCAAGAGACCCAGTACTTC
>14|TRBJ2-7|few|TRBV7-2|NA
CASSPRDPTYEQYF
TGTGCCAGCAGCCCCCGGGACCCAACCTACGAGCAGTACTTC
>15|TRBJ2-7|NA|TRBV20-1|NA
CSARDPSATPDEQYF
TGCAGTGCTAGAGACCCTTCGGCGACCCCCGACGAGCAGTACTTC
>15|TRBJ1-1|NA|TRBV4-3|TRBD1
CASSQDGQGGTEAFF
TGCGCCAGCAGCCAAGATGGGCAGGGGGGGACTGAAGCTTTCTTT
>15|TRBJ2-7|few|TRBV7-2|TRBD1
CASSPPGTGSLEQYF
TGTGCCAGCAGCCCCCCCGGGACAGGGTCCCTCGAGCAGTACTTC
>15|TRBJ2-1|many|TRBV5-1|NA
CASSFRSGAYNEQFF
TGCGCCAGCAGCTTTAGATCGGGGGCCTACAATGAGCAGTTCTTC
>16|TRBJ2-2|NA|TRBV7-2|TRBD2
CASSSLAGVTTGELFF
TGTGCCAGCAGCTCGCTAGCGGGAGTAACCACCGGGGAGCTGTTTTTT
>16|TRBJ2-3|NA|TRBV28|TRBD2
CASSPIGAGEGDTQYF
TGTGCCAGCAGTCCAATAGGGGCGGGAGAGGGAGATACGCAGTATTTT
>15|TRBJ2-7|NA|TRBV7-9|TRBD1
CASSPRTGVRYEQYF
TGTGCCAGCAGCCCCCGGACAGGTGTAAGATACGAGCAGTACTTC
>14|TRBJ1-2|NA|TRBV6-2/TRBV6-3|NA
CASSYVTPSAGYTF
TGTGCCAGCAGTTACGTTACACCCTCGGCTGGCTACACCTTC
>13|TRBJ1-2|few|TRBV14|NA
CASSQQRVYGYTF
TGTGCCAGCAGCCAACAGCGGGTCTATGGCTACACCTTC
>14|TRBJ1-6|few|TRBV6-4|NA
CASSDLSGASPLHF
TGTGCCAGCAGTGACTTGTCAGGGGCCTCACCCCTCCACTTT
>14|TRBJ2-7|few|TRBV6-2/TRBV6-3|NA
CASKRPVLAYEQYF
TGTGCCAGCAAGCGTCCAGTTTTAGCCTACGAGCAGTACTTC
>16|TRBJ2-1|once|TRBV5-1|NA
CASSLGGGGRPNEQFF
TGCGCCAGCAGCCTAGGGGGCGGGGGACGTCCCAATGAGCAGTTCTTC
>14|TRBJ2-1|NA|TRBV20-1|NA
CSATDKISLDEQFF
TGCAGTGCCACGGACAAGATTTCCTTGGATGAGCAGTTCTTC
>18|TRBJ2-1|NA|TRBV20-1|TRBD2
CSASILYKGLAEDNEQFF
TGCAGTGCTAGTATTTTGTATAAGGGACTAGCGGAAGACAATGAGCAGTTCTTC
>12|TRBJ2-1|NA|TRBV20-1|NA
CSALAAINEQFF
TGCAGTGCGCTCGCGGCCATCAATGAGCAGTTCTTC